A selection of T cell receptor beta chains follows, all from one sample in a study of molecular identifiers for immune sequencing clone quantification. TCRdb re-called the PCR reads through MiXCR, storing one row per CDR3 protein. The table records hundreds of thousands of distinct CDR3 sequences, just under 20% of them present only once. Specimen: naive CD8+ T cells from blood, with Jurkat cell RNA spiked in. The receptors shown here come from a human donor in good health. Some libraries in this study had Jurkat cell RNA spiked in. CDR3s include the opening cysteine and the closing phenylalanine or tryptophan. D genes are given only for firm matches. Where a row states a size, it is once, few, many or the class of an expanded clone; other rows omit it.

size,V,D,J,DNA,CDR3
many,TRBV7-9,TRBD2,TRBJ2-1,TGTGCCAGCAGCTCGAGTACTAGCGGGGGCCACAATGAGCAGTTCTTC,CASSSSTSGGHNEQFF
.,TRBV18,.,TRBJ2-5,TGTGCCAGCTCGCCGGACGCCCAGGAGACCCAGTACTTC,CASSPDAQETQYF
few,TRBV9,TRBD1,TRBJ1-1,TGTGCCAGCAGCGCACCCCCAGACAGGGGGTGGGTGAACACTGAAGCTTTCTTT,CASSAPPDRGWVNTEAFF
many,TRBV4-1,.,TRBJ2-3,TGCGCCAGCAGATGGGCCCTGGGGGCAGATACGCAGTATTTT,CASRWALGADTQYF
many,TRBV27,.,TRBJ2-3,TGTGCCAGCAGTTCCAAGGGGAGCACAGATACGCAGTATTTT,CASSSKGSTDTQYF
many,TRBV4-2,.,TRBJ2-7,TGTGCCAGCAGCCAAGAAGCCGGCGGGGTCCCCTACGAGCAGTACTTC,CASSQEAGGVPYEQYF
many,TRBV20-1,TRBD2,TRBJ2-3,TGCAGTGCTAGAGATCCCGGACTAGCGGGAGGGCCCGGAACAGATACGCAGTATTTT,CSARDPGLAGGPGTDTQYF
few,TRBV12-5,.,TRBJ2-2,TGTGCTAGTCTCATCGCGGCCACATCGGACGCGAACACCGGGGAGCTGTTTTTT,CASLIAATSDANTGELFF
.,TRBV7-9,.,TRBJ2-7,TGTGCCAGCAGCGTATTCCCGGGGGGAGGGGGCCGCGAGCAGTACTTC,CASSVFPGGGGREQYF
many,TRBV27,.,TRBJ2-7,TGTGCCAGCAGTGCAGACGGAAGGAGCTCCTACGAGCAGTACTTC,CASSADGRSSYEQYF
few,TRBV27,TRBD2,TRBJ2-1,TGTGCCAGCAGTTTATCGCTAGCGGGGGGTCTTAGCTCCTACAATGAGCAGTTCTTC,CASSLSLAGGLSSYNEQFF
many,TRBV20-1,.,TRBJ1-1,TGCAGTGCTACAACAATGAACACTGAAGCTTTCTTT,CSATTMNTEAFF
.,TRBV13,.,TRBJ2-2,TGTGCCAGCAGCCTGGGGGCCCCGCCATTCACCGGGGAGCTGTTTTTT,CASSLGAPPFTGELFF
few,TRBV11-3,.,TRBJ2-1,TGTGCCAGCAGCTTTGCGGACACCTCCTACAATGAGCAGTTCTTC,CASSFADTSYNEQFF
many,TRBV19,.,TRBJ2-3,TGTGCCAGTAGTATAGTTCCAGATACGCAGTATTTT,CASSIVPDTQYF
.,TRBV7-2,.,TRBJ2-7,TGTGCCAGCAGCTTTGAACCCAAGGCCGAGCAGTACTTC,CASSFEPKAEQYF
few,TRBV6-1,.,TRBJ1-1,TGTGCCAGCATTTCGGGACGGAGGAACACTGAAGCTTTCTTT,CASISGRRNTEAFF
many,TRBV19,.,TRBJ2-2,TGTGCCAGTATTGACGCGACAGGATACACCGGGGAGCTGTTTTTT,CASIDATGYTGELFF
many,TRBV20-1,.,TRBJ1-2,TGCAGTGCGCCGACAGGATATGGCTACACCTTC,CSAPTGYGYTF
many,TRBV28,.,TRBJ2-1,TGTGCCAGCAGTTTTCTGCTCAATGAGCAGTTCTTC,CASSFLLNEQFF
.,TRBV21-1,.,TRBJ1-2,TGTGCCAGCAGCAAAGTCCCCCTTAGGGGCTACACCTTC,CASSKVPLRGYTF
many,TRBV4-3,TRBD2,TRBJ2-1,TGCGCCAGCAGCCAAGATACGTATGGACTAGCGGACAATGAGCAGTTCTTC,CASSQDTYGLADNEQFF
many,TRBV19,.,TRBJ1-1,TGTGCTAGTAGTCCCGGATGGGCTGAAGCTTTCTTT,CASSPGWAEAFF
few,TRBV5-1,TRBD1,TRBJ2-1,TGCGCCAGCAGCTTGTCCGGGACAGGGTCTATTTGGGTTCACGTACAGGAGCAGTTCTTC,CASSLSGTGSIWVHVQEQFF
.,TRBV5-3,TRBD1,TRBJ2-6,TGTGCCAGCAGCTTGGGGGGGACAGGGTCCACCCGGGCCAACGTCCTGACTTTC,CASSLGGTGSTRANVLTF
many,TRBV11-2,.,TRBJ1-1,TGTGCCAGCACCTATCCACAGGGTGTATTCGAAGCTTTCTTT,CASTYPQGVFEAFF
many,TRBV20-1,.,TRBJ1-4,TGCAGTGCTCTGGGTCGGGTTGAAAAACTGTTTTTT,CSALGRVEKLFF
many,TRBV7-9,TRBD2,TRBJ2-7,TGTGCCAGCAGCTTAGGAGGTAGCGGGGTATCCTACGAGCAGTACTTC,CASSLGGSGVSYEQYF
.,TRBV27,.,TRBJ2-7,TGTGCCAGCCGCCTAAGAGTATTTGCACCCTACGAGCAGTACTTC,CASRLRVFAPYEQYF
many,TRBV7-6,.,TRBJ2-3,TGTGCCAGCAGCTTAGGAGAGGAAGGGACGCAGTATTTT,CASSLGEEGTQYF
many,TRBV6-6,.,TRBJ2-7,TGTGCCAGCAGTGAATCAAACTACGAGCAGTACTTC,CASSESNYEQYF
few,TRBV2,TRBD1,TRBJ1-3,TGTGCCAGCAGCCCCATACAGGGGGCGGCTGGAAACACCATATATTTT,CASSPIQGAAGNTIYF
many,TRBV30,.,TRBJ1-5,TGTGCCTGGCGAGTCCCTGTCGTGAGGGGCAAGGGTCAGCCCCAGCATTTT,CAWRVPVVRGKGQPQHF
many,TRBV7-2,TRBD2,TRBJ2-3,TGTGCCAGCAACTTAGTTCCGGGACTAGCGGGAGGCCGAGATACGCAGTATTTT,CASNLVPGLAGGRDTQYF
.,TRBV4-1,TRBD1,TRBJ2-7,TGCGCCAGCAGCTACATTGTAACAGGGGTTGGCTACGAGCAGTACTTC,CASSYIVTGVGYEQYF
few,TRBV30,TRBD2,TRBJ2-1,TGTGCCTGGAGTGTACGCCTAGCGGGAGGGACCGTTTCGAATGAGCAGTTCTTC,CAWSVRLAGGTVSNEQFF